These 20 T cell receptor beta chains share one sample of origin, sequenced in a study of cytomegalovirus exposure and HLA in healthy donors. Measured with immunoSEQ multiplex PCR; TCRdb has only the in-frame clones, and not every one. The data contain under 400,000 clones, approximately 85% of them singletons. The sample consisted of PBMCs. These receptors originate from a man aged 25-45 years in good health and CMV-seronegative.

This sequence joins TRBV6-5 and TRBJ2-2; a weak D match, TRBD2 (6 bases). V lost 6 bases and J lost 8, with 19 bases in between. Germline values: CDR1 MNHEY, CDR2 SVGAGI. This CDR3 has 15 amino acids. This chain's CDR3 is CASSSPKAGLGELFF. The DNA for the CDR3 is TGTGCCAGCAGCTCGCCCAAGGCGGGGCTTGGGGAGCTGTTTTTT.

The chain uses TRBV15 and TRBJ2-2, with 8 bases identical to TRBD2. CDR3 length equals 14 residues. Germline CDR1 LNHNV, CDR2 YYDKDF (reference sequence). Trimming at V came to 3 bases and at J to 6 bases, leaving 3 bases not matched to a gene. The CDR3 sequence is CATSSGGGAGELFF. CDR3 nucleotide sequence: TGTGCCACCAGCAGCGGGGGGGGAGCCGGGGAGCTGTTTTTT.

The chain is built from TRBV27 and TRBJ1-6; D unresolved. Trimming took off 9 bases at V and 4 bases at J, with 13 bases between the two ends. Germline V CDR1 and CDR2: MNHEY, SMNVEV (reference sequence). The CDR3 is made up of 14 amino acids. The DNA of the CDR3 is TGTGCCAGTCGCCCTTCGGGATATAATTCACCCCTCCACTTT. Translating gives CASRPSGYNSPLHF.

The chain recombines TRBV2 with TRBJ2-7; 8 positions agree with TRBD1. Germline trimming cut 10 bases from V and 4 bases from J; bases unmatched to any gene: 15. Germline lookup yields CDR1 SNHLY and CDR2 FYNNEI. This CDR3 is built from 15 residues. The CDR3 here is CATESRTGTRYEQYF. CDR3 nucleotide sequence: TGTGCCACAGAGAGTAGGACAGGGACAAGATACGAGCAGTACTTC. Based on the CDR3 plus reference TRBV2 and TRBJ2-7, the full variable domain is EPEVTQTPSHQVTQMGQEVILRCVPISNHLYFYWYRQILGQKVEFLVSFYNNEISEKSEIFDDQFSVERPDGSNFTLKIRSTKLEDSAMYFCATESRTGTRYEQYFGPGTRLTVT.

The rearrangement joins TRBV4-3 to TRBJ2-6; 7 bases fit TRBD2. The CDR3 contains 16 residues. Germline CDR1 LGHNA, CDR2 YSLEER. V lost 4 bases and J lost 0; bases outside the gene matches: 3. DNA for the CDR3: TGCGCCAGCAGCCCTACGGGGGGCTCTGGGGCCAACGTCCTGACTTTC. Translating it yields CASSPTGGSGANVLTF.

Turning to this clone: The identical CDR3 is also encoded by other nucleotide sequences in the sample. This CDR3 reads CASSQGQTYNEQFF. The CDR3, as DNA: TGCGCCAGCAGCCAGGGACAGACCTACAATGAGCAGTTCTTC. The rearrangement links TRBV5-1 to TRBJ2-1; 7 positions agree with TRBD1. The length of the CDR3 is 14 residues. The trim removed 4 bases at V and 2 bases at J, leaving 3 bases unmatched. Germline V gene sequence: CDR1 SGHRS, CDR2 YFSETQ.

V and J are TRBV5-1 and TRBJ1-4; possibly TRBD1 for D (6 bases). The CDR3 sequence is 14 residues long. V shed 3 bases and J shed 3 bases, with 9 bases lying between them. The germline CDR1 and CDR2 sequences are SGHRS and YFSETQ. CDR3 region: CASSSRGANEKLFF. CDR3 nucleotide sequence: TGCGCCAGCAGCTCCAGGGGAGCTAATGAAAAACTGTTTTTT.

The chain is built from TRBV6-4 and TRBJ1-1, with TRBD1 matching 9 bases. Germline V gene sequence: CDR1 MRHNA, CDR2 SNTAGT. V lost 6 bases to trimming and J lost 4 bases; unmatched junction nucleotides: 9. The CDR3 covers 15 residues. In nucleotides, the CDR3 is TGTGCCAGCAGGGCCGGGACAGGGTTGGGCACTGAAGCTTTCTTT. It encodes CASRAGTGLGTEAFF.

The CDR3 spells CASSVGTGSYGYTF. The CDR3 DNA reads as TGTGCCAGCAGCGTAGGAACTGGTTCCTATGGCTACACCTTC. The chain joins TRBV9 to TRBJ1-2; D gene unclear. The V gene's germline CDR1 is SGDLS and CDR2 YYNGEE. Between the trimmed V and J ends, which lost 0 bases and 4 bases, there was a span of 10 bases. This CDR3 spans 14 amino acids.

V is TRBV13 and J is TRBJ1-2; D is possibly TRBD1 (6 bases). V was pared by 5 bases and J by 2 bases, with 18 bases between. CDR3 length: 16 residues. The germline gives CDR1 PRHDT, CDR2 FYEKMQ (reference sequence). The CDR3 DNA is TGTGCCAGCAGCCCAGGACAGCTCCTGATAAACTATGGCTACACCTTC. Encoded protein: CASSPGQLLINYGYTF.

CDR3 coding DNA: TGTGCCAGCAACGTCCGGGACAAAAATTCACCCCTCCACTTT. Protein: CASNVRDKNSPLHF. The chain couples TRBV21-1 to TRBJ1-6; the tabulated D call, TRBD1, remains unverified against the DNA. TRBV21-1 is a pseudogene. This CDR3 comprises 14 residues.

The CDR3 sequence is CASSLQGNWGTEAFF. CDR3 nucleotide sequence: TGTGCCAGCAGCCTACAGGGGAATTGGGGTACTGAAGCTTTCTTT. The chain couples TRBV7-8 to TRBJ1-1; 7 positions agree with TRBD1. The CDR3 totals 15 residues. The germline V gene encodes CDR1 SGHVS and CDR2 FQNEAQ. Losses at the gene ends were 5 bases for V and 5 bases for J; bases not matched to a gene: 11.

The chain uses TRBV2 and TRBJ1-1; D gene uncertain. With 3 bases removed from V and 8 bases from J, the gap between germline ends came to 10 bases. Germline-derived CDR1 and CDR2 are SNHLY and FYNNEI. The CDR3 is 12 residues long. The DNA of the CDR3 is TGTGCCAGCAGTGAGTGGAGGGCCGAAGCTTTCTTT. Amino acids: CASSEWRAEAFF.

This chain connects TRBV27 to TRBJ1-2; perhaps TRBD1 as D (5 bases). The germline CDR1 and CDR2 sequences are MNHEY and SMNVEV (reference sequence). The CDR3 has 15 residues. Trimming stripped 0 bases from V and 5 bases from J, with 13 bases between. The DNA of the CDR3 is TGTGCCAGCAGTTTATCGTCCAGGGCCAAGTATGGCTACACCTTC. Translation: CASSLSSRAKYGYTF.

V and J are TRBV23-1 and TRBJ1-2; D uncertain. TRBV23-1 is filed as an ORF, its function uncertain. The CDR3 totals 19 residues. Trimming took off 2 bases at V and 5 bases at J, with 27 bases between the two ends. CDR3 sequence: CASSQLIEGRAYITYGYTF. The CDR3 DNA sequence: TGCGCCAGCAGTCAACTTATTGAGGGCCGTGCCTACATCACTTATGGCTACACCTTC.

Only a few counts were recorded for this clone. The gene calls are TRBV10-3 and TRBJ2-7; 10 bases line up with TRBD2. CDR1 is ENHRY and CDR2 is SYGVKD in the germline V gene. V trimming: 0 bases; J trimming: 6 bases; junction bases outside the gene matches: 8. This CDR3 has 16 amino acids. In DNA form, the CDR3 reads TGTGCCATCAGTGAGTCGGAAGCGGGGGGGAATACCGAGCAGTACTTC. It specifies CAISESEAGGNTEQYF.

The CDR3 protein is CASGLQETQYF. The CDR3 bases are TGTGCTAGTGGTCTTCAAGAGACCCAGTACTTC. The rearrangement uses TRBV12-5 and TRBJ2-5; no clear D. The CDR3 has 11 amino acids. Trimming shortened V by 5 bases and J by 2 bases, and 3 bases separated the two germline ends. Per the germline V gene, CDR1 is LGHNT and CDR2 is FRNRAP.

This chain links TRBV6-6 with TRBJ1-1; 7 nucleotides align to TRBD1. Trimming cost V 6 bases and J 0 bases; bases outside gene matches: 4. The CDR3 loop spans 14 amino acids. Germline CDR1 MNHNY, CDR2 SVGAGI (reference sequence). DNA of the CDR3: TGTGCCAGCAGCCCCGGACAGGTGAACACTGAAGCTTTCTTT. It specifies CASSPGQVNTEAFF.

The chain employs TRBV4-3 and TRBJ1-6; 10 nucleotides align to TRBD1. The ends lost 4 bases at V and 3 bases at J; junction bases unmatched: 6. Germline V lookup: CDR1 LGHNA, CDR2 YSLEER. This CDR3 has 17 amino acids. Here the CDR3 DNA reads TGCGCCAGCAGCCTACTTAGGGACAGGGGCTATAATTCACCCCTCCACTTT. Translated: CASSLLRDRGYNSPLHF.

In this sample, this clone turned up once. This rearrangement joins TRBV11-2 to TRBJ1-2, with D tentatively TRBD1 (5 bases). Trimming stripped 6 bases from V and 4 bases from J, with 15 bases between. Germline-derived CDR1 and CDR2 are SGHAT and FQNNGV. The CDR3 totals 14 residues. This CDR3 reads CASSPQGWSYGYTF. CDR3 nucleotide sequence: TGTGCCAGCAGTCCTCAGGGTTGGAGCTATGGCTACACCTTC. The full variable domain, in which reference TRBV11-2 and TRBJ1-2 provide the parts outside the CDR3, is EAGVAQSPRYKIIEKRQSVAFWCNPISGHATLYWYQQILGQGPKLLIQFQNNGVVDDSQLPKDRFSAERLKGVDSTLKIQPAKLEDSAVYLCASSPQGWSYGYTFGSGTRLTVV.